In this sample, the clone carrying this T cell receptor (beta chain) turned up many times. Its antigen remains unknown. CDR3 regions of TCR beta were amplified from RNA transcripts. In the first round, RT-PCR was carried out with HTBI primers, and a multiplex PCR formed the second round. TCRdb recomputed calls from the multiplex PCR reads with MiXCR, one row per CDR3 protein. The sample has 360,000 or so distinct CDR3 sequences; roughly 18% are singletons. This record comes from a study of Graves' ophthalmopathy and Graves' hyperthyroidism. Overall study: At the time of initial diagnosis and before any treatment, peripheral blood was collected.

After removal of 8 bases from V and 6 bases from J, the junction contained 13 bases not matched to a gene. CDR1 and CDR2 from the germline V gene are MDHEN and SYDVKM. This CDR3 has 15 amino acids. Study-wide findings and caveats: In predicting ophthalmopathy progression, the model reached approximately 71% sensitivity and 72% to 80% specificity.

Patients were excluded if they had other autoimmune diseases or uncontrolled infections, and likewise if pregnancy or lactation applied. PBMCs stemmed from over 8 ml of fresh peripheral blood. This receptor was identified in a woman aged 18-30 years with Graves' ophthalmopathy. What was sequenced was peripheral blood. This chain connects TRBV28 to TRBJ1-5; 7 bases match TRBD1. The CDR3 sequence is CASSQRTGGTQPQHF. For the CDR3, the DNA is TGTGCCAGCTCCCAGAGGACAGGAGGGACTCAGCCCCAGCATTTT.